Listed below are T cell receptor beta chains from one sample, sequenced in a study of post-analysis software for immune sequencing data. TCRdb reanalysed the PCR reads using MiXCR and keeps one entry per CDR3 protein. The sample includes 750,000 to 950,000 distinct CDR3 sequences, roughly 50% seen only once; the top ten take 4% to 5.5%. Sequencing was carried out using blood. The receptors were gathered from a girl under 18 with multiple sclerosis. Each CDR3 is given with its conserved first and last residue. Fields, in order: J gene, V gene, CDR3 protein.

j_gene: TRBJ2-1
v_gene: TRBV6-5
CDR3aa: CASRRTPREQFF

j_gene: TRBJ2-1
v_gene: TRBV7-2
CDR3aa: CASSLDIPRLNEQFF

j_gene: TRBJ2-2
v_gene: TRBV10-3
CDR3aa: CAIRGNANTGELFF

j_gene: TRBJ2-7
v_gene: TRBV7-6
CDR3aa: CASSPGGGSYEQYF

j_gene: TRBJ2-4
v_gene: TRBV20-1
CDR3aa: CSATPGTRGDIQYF

j_gene: TRBJ2-7
v_gene: TRBV6-1
CDR3aa: CASSVIQGAYEQYF

j_gene: TRBJ2-5
v_gene: TRBV6-5
CDR3aa: CASSHRGGETQYF

j_gene: TRBJ1-1
v_gene: TRBV9
CDR3aa: CASSVGSSYTEAFF

j_gene: TRBJ1-2
v_gene: TRBV12-3/TRBV12-4
CDR3aa: CASSWRTGGYGYTF

j_gene: TRBJ2-5
v_gene: TRBV5-1
CDR3aa: CASSLSLTSGQETQYF

j_gene: TRBJ2-7
v_gene: TRBV6-5
CDR3aa: CASTLTRDLQHEQYF

j_gene: TRBJ2-7
v_gene: TRBV20-1
CDR3aa: CSARIVVGGSYEQYF

j_gene: -
v_gene: TRBV7-9
CDR3aa: CASSLTAGTGGEQYF

j_gene: TRBJ2-1
v_gene: TRBV7-7
CDR3aa: CASSLDQSRGFNEQFF

j_gene: TRBJ2-1
v_gene: TRBV29-1
CDR3aa: CSVEDLRRGDYNEQFF

j_gene: TRBJ2-7
v_gene: TRBV29-1
CDR3aa: CSVVPNGHYEQYF

j_gene: TRBJ2-5
v_gene: TRBV29-1
CDR3aa: CSVAGSTQETQYF

j_gene: TRBJ2-7
v_gene: TRBV11-2
CDR3aa: CASSRDDDSYEQYF

j_gene: TRBJ2-1
v_gene: TRBV20-1
CDR3aa: CSARLQGGSYNEQFF

j_gene: TRBJ1-1
v_gene: TRBV12-3/TRBV12-4
CDR3aa: CASTPAGIGTEAFF

j_gene: TRBJ1-2
v_gene: TRBV14
CDR3aa: CASSHLGQGKNYGYTF

j_gene: TRBJ2-1
v_gene: TRBV6-4
CDR3aa: CASSGLAGRNEQFF

j_gene: TRBJ1-5
v_gene: TRBV28
CDR3aa: CASRSTLGNQPQHF

j_gene: TRBJ2-3
v_gene: TRBV15
CDR3aa: CATSVQGASTDTQYF

j_gene: TRBJ1-1
v_gene: TRBV6-2/TRBV6-3
CDR3aa: CASSYDYWGQASSNTEAFF

j_gene: TRBJ2-7
v_gene: TRBV25-1
CDR3aa: CASSVGGRRDRNEQYF

j_gene: TRBJ2-3
v_gene: TRBV6-6
CDR3aa: CASSYRAGARTDTQYF

j_gene: TRBJ1-2
v_gene: TRBV3-1
CDR3aa: CASSQSTGDDYGYTF

j_gene: TRBJ2-3
v_gene: TRBV7-2
CDR3aa: CASSPAVSGGHRITDTQYF

j_gene: TRBJ2-7
v_gene: TRBV12-3/TRBV12-4
CDR3aa: CASQSSTGNEQYF

j_gene: TRBJ2-7
v_gene: TRBV5-1
CDR3aa: CASSLVPGAYEQYF

j_gene: TRBJ1-2
v_gene: TRBV7-3
CDR3aa: CASNLLQGRGYTF

j_gene: TRBJ1-6
v_gene: TRBV5-1
CDR3aa: CASGYNSPLHF

j_gene: TRBJ1-1
v_gene: TRBV29-1
CDR3aa: CSVGSNTEAFF

j_gene: TRBJ2-1
v_gene: TRBV20-1
CDR3aa: CSAKGILSGHEQFF

j_gene: TRBJ2-7
v_gene: TRBV20-1
CDR3aa: CSARDPTGRDIHEQYF

j_gene: TRBJ1-2
v_gene: TRBV25-1
CDR3aa: CASSRQGGNGYTF

j_gene: TRBJ2-3
v_gene: TRBV5-1
CDR3aa: CASSVASGTDTQYF

j_gene: TRBJ2-2
v_gene: TRBV7-3
CDR3aa: CASSSSGGSTGELFF

j_gene: TRBJ2-1
v_gene: TRBV2
CDR3aa: CARSGRASEQFF

j_gene: TRBJ2-3
v_gene: TRBV10-3
CDR3aa: CATRGGATSTDTQYF

j_gene: TRBJ1-5
v_gene: TRBV7-9
CDR3aa: CASSSWTGLGNQPQHF

j_gene: TRBJ2-7
v_gene: TRBV20-1
CDR3aa: CSASAGKSEQYF